The source of this TCR beta chain is a study of blood T cells in healthy people across ages. The study, taken as a whole, reports: A strong correlation between TCR beta diversity and naive T cell percentage was seen. Roughly linear declines in TCR beta diversity per million T cells occurred with age.

A sample-barcoded 5' primer and a J-beta primer mix were used in a second PCR of roughly 6 to 11 cycles. TCRdb processed the 5' RACE reads anew with MiXCR; each CDR3 protein has one entry. The sample has around 1,000,000 distinct CDR3 sequences, around 27% seen once. V trimming: 6 bases; J trimming: 5 bases; junction bases outside the gene matches: 27. The CDR3 sequence is 19 residues long. CDR1 and CDR2 (germline): SQVTM, ANQGSEA. Only a few counts were recorded for this clonotype. Its antigen is unknown. Another study also made use of these data, one on T cells of mothers and their children.

The clonotype comes from a girl aged 2 to 9 in good health. Material: blood. This chain uses TRBV29-1 with TRBJ2-5; 7 bases map to TRBD2. DNA of the CDR3: TGCAGCGTCGACGACGGGATACTAGCGCACCCTATCAAGGGGGAGACCCAGTACTTC. Its translation is CSVDDGILAHPIKGETQYF.